This T cell receptor (beta chain) was obtained from a study of cytomegalovirus exposure and HLA in healthy donors. Study overall: For the approximately 400 genotyped donors, 80% to 90% fell within the Caucasian-associated ancestry cluster.

The PCR made use of 60 Vbeta and 13 Jbeta primers. Profiling relied on immunoSEQ multiplex PCR, and the TCRdb table lists in-frame clones only, not all of them. Here the sample spans about 130,000 clones, roughly 72% being singletons. There are a few counts of this clone. Material for sequencing was PBMCs. This TCR was recovered from a woman aged 45-65 years in good health and CMV-seronegative.

The CDR3, as DNA: TGTGCCATCAGAGACCGGGACAGGGATTCCTACGAGCAGTACTTC. Protein sequence: CAIRDRDRDSYEQYF. This chain joins TRBV10-3 and TRBJ2-7, with 9 bases lining up with TRBD1. This CDR3 is built from 15 residues. Germline lookup yields CDR1 ENHRY and CDR2 SYGVKD. The J segment lost 1 base and the V segment lost 6 bases, leaving 7 bases of the junction unmatched.